The clone carrying this T cell receptor (beta chain) was seen more than once but under ten times. This sample was included in a study of cytomegalovirus exposure and HLA in healthy donors. Trimming took 3 bases from V and 1 from J, leaving 13 bases between them. This CDR3 spans 15 amino acids. The V gene's germline CDR1 is SGDLS and CDR2 YYNGEE. Sequenced by immunoSEQ multiplex PCR; TCRdb stores in-frame clones only, minus some. The sample includes 300,000 to 400,000 clones, 80% to 90% of them seen just once. The chain employs TRBV9 and TRBJ1-1, with TRBD1 as a possible D gene (6 bases). Specimen: PBMCs. This TCR derives from a woman under 30 in good health and CMV-seronegative. Here the CDR3 reads CASSARTGRNTEAFF. The DNA of the CDR3 is TGTGCCAGCAGCGCCAGAACAGGGAGGAACACTGAAGCTTTCTTT.